The sequence of this T cell receptor (beta chain) was determined in a study of T cells in tuberculosis (dated by TCRdb to 2017 to 2018). Regarding the study in general: In the study, CD1B tetramers and high-throughput TCR immunosequencing were combined to characterize T cells specific for the mycobacterial lipid antigen glucose monomycolate (GMM). IGRA-negative adolescents, IGRA-positive adolescents with latent tuberculosis and adults with active tuberculosis, about nine per group, were compared in a South African clinical cohort. PBMC from active tuberculosis patients were archived either before standard anti-tuberculosis treatment began or within 7 days of the start of that treatment. Overall results and qualifications from the work: Using GEM motif frequencies, a classifier achieved 70% accuracy, whereas a classifier built on the diverse GMM-specific repertoire got to around 86% accuracy (AUROC 0.90). Compared with IGRA-negative controls, TCR-alpha repertoires from active tuberculosis had smaller mean NN-distances to GMM-specific TCRs, which suggests clonal expansion of these TCRs. The smaller NN-distances were partly driven by shorter CDR3-alpha lengths in active tuberculosis patients, and the difference for TCR-beta did not reach statistical significance. Clinical samples were selected based on the availability of cryopreserved specimens, with adults included as active tuberculosis cases and adolescents included as controls.

TCR libraries were generated with the immunoSEQ multiplex PCR assay, using TCR-beta and/or TCR-alpha/delta assays for each sample. The amplified TCR libraries were sequenced using the Illumina high-throughput platform. The study's own analysis went as follows. Clustering and dimensionality reduction relied on pairwise TCRdist distances among GMM-specific receptors from T cells that were either sorted ex vivo or expanded in vitro. Each clinical repertoire was scored by mean NN-distance, the average TCRdist to the nearest 10% of tetramer-positive reference sequences. GEM TCR motif frequency was computed as the fraction of unique TCRs matching known GEM sequences by V/J usage and CDR3 length. Active tuberculosis was classified by linear discriminant analysis with leave-one-out cross-validation, implemented in scikit-learn. TCRdb re-hosts the immuneACCESS table, in-frame sequences only. Its copies lack some clones; in the studies checked, an unresolved V gene accounts for under half of them, and the cause for the rest is not known. V, J and clone size were drawn from that table, and D and trimming were deduced from the DNA. The sample includes approximately 49,000 clones, with about 96% observed a single time. The ten biggest clones cover under 1.5% of the sample.

The label giving this sample's time point can be read as: new active TB diagnosis, blood taken before or within 7 days of starting treatment. The active tuberculosis patients were newly diagnosed, HIV-seronegative South African adults aged 18 years or older. Confirmation of active tuberculosis came from positive sputum smear microscopy and/or a positive M. tuberculosis culture. Immunosequencing was performed on unsorted cryopreserved PBMC and covered about 110,000 T cells per clinical donor on average. Including the terminal cysteine and phenylalanine, the CDR3 comprises 15 residues. The CDR3 DNA has 45 bases and is translated from base 1. From the germline V gene, CDR1 is WSHSY and CDR2 is SAAADI. Relative to germline, V is 4 bases shorter and J is 6 bases shorter, with 16 bases between their ends. As regards this clone: This clone's antigen is unknown. No base-level quality is on record; no much larger clone is a single base apart.

The receptor chain draws on TRBV10-2 and TRBJ2-1; TRBD2 is a possible D gene, resting on 5 matching bases. This sequence originates from an adult with tuberculosis. Specimen: PBMCs, collected at tuberculosis diagnosis. The CDR3 protein sequence reads: CASSGLAAYINEQFF. The DNA is TGCGCCAGCAGTGGGCTAGCTGCCTACATCAATGAGCAGTTCTTC.